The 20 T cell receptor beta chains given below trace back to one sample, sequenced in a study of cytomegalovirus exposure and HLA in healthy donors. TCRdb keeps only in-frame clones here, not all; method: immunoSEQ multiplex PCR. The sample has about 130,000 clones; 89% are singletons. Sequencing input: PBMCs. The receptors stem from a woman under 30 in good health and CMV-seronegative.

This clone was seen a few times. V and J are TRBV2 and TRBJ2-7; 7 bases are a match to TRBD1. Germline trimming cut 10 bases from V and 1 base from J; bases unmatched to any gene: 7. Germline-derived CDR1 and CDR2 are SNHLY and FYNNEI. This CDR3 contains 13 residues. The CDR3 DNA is TGTGCCACCACCAAGACAGGGTCCTACGAGCAGTACGTC. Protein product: CATTKTGSYEQYV.

This CDR3 is CASSLLGKGVVSYNEQFF. The CDR3 DNA is TGTGCCAGCAGCTTGCTTGGGAAAGGGGTCGTCTCCTACAATGAGCAGTTCTTC. The chain carries TRBV5-4 and TRBJ2-1; tentative D call: TRBD1 (5 bases). The V end was cut by 1 base, the J end by 0 bases, with 17 bases between. The CDR3 covers 18 residues. Germline CDR1 SGHNT, CDR2 YYREEE (reference sequence).

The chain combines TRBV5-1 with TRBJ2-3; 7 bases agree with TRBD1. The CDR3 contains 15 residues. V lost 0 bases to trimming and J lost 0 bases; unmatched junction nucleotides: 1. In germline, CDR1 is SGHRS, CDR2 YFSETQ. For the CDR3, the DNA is TGCGCCAGCAGCTTGGTGGGACAGAGCACAGATACGCAGTATTTT. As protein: CASSLVGQSTDTQYF.

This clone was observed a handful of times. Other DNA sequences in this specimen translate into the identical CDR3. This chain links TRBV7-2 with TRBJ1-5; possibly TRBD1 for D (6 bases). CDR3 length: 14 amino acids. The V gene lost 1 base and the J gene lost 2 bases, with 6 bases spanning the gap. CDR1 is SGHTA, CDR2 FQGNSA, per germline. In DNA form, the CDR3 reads TGTGCCAGCAGCTTAGACAGGGGCAATCAGCCCCAGCATTTT. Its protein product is CASSLDRGNQPQHF.

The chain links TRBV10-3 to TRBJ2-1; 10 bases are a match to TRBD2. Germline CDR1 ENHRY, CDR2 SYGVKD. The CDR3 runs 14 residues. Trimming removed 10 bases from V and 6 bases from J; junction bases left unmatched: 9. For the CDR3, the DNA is TGTGCCACCCGAAGCGGGGGGGCCGGCAATGAGCAGTTCTTC. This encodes CATRSGGAGNEQFF.

Written as DNA, the CDR3 is TGTGCCGGAGTTCCAACAGGGTCGAATGAGCAGTTCTTC. This sequence encodes CAGVPTGSNEQFF. The V and J genes are TRBV7-9 and TRBJ2-1; D perhaps matches TRBD1 (6 bases). Germline V gives CDR1 SEHNR, CDR2 FQNEAQ (reference sequence). The V and J ends lost 11 bases and 7 bases respectively, with 18 bases between them. This CDR3 contains 13 residues.

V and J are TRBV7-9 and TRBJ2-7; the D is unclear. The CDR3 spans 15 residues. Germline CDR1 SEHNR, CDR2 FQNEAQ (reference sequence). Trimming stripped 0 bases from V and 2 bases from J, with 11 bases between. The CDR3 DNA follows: TGTGCCAGCAGCTTAGCGGGCCATGCAACCTACGAGCAGTACTTC. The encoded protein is CASSLAGHATYEQYF. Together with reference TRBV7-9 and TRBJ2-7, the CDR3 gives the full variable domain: DTGVSQNPRHKITKRGQNVTFRCDPISEHNRLYWYRQTLGQGPEFLTYFQNEAQLEKSRLLSDRFSAERPKGSFSTLEIQRTEQGDSAMYLCASSLAGHATYEQYFGPGTRLTVT.

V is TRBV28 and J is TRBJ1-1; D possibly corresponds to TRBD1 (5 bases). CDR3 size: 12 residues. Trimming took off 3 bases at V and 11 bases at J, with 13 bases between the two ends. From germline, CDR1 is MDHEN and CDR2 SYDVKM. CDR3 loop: CASSFQGFSAFF. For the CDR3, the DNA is TGTGCCAGCAGTTTTCAGGGTTTTAGTGCTTTCTTT.

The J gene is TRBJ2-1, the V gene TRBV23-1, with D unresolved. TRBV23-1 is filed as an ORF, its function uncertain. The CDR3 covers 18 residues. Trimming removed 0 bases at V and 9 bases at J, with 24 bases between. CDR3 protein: CASSQSSGLYQDFREQFF. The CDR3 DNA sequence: TGCGCCAGCAGTCAATCAAGTGGGCTTTATCAAGATTTTCGTGAGCAGTTCTTC.

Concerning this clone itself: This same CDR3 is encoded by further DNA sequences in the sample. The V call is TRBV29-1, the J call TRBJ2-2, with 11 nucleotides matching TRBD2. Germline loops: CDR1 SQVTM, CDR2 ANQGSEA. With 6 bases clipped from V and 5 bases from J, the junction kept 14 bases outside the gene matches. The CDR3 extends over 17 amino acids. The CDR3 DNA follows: TGCAGCGTCCCCCAGATCCCCCCTAGCGGGAGGACCGGGGAGCTGTTTTTT. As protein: CSVPQIPPSGRTGELFF.

Here the CDR3 DNA reads TGTGCCAGCAGCTTAAGGGGATCAGATACGCAGTATTTT. Encoded protein: CASSLRGSDTQYF. V usage is TRBV7-2 and J usage is TRBJ2-3, with a tentative D call TRBD1 (5 bases). V lost 2 bases, J lost 4 bases, and 7 bases lay in between. The CDR3 contains 13 residues. Germline CDR1 SGHTA, CDR2 FQGNSA.

This chain's CDR3 is CASSPMGRGEKLFF. The CDR3 region has the DNA TGTGCCAGCAGCCCCATGGGGCGAGGTGAAAAACTGTTTTTT. The chain has TRBV28 and TRBJ1-4; D is perhaps TRBD1 (5 bases). V lost 6 bases and J 7 bases, leaving 15 bases between the germline ends. Germline lookup yields CDR1 MDHEN and CDR2 SYDVKM. The CDR3 runs 14 residues.

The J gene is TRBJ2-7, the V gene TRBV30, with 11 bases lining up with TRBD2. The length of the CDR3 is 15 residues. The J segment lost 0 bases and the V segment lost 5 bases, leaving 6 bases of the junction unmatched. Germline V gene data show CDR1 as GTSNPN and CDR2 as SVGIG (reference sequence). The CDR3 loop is CAWGKGLAASYEQYF. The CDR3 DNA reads TGTGCCTGGGGGAAGGGACTAGCGGCCTCCTACGAGCAGTACTTC.

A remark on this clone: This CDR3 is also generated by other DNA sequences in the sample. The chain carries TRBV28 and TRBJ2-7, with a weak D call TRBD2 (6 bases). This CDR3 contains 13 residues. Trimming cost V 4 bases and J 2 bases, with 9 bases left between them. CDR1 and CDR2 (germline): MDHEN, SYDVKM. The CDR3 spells CASSWDSTYEQYF. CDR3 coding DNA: TGTGCCAGCAGTTGGGACTCCACCTACGAGCAGTACTTC.

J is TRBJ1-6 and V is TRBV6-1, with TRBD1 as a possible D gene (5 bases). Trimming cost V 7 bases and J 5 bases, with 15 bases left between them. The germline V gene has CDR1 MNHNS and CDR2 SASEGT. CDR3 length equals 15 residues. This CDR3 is CASTLMGGNNSPLHF. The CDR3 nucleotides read TGTGCCAGCACCCTAATGGGGGGAAATAATTCACCCCTCCACTTT.

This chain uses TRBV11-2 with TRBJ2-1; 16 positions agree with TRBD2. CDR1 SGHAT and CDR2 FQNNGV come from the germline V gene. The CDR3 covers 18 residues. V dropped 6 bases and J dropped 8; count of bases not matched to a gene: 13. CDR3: CASRKGGTSGRGVHEQFF. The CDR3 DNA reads TGTGCCAGCAGAAAAGGAGGGACTAGCGGGAGGGGGGTCCATGAGCAGTTCTTC.

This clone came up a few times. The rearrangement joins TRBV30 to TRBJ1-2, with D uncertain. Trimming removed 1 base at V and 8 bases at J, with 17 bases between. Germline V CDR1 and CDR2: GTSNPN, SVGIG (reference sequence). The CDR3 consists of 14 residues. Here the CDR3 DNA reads TGTGCCTGGAGTGCACAAGGCAGGAGGGAAGGCTACACCTTC. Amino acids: CAWSAQGRREGYTF.

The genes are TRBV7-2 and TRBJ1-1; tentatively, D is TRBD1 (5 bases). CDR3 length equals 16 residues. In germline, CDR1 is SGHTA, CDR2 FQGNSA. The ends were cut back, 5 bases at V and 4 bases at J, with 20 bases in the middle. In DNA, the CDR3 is TGTGCCAGCAGCATACAAGATGTGGGGGGAGGCACTGAAGCTTTCTTT. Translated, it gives CASSIQDVGGGTEAFF.

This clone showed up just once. DNA of the CDR3: TGTGCCAGCAGCTTCACGGATCAGCCCCAGCATTTT. This gives the protein CASSFTDQPQHF. The rearrangement uses TRBV7-9 and TRBJ1-5; D is undetermined. Germline CDR1 is SEHNR and CDR2 is FQNEAQ (reference sequence). The CDR3 sequence is 12 residues long. V was shortened by 3 bases and J by 5 bases, with 5 bases between the two germline ends. Full variable domain (remainder filled in from reference TRBV7-9 and TRBJ1-5): DTGVSQNPRHKITKRGQNVTFRCDPISEHNRLYWYRQTLGQGPEFLTYFQNEAQLEKSRLLSDRFSAERPKGSFSTLEIQRTEQGDSAMYLCASSFTDQPQHFGDGTRLSIL.

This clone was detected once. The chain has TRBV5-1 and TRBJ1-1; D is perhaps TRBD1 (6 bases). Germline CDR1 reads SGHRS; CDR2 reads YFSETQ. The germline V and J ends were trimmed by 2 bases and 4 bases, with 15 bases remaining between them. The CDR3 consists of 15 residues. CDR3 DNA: TGCGCCAGCAGCTTAACACAGGGATCTGGCACTGAAGCTTTCTTT. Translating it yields CASSLTQGSGTEAFF.